This TCR beta chain originates from a study of CD8+ T cells in alopecia areata. This clone was detected many times. These gene names are mouse names. Sequencing ends 4 residues short of the CDR3 end; the germline J gene provides the rest. Sequencing templates came from extracted RNA that was reverse transcribed into cDNA. Assay: immunoSEQ multiplex PCR; the TCRdb copy retains only in-frame clones and omits some. This repertoire holds about 2,700 clones, and none appear only once. CDR1 is LGHNA and CDR2 is YNLKQL in the germline V gene (reference sequence). The CDR3 runs to 14 residues. V dropped 4 bases and J dropped 0 bases, with 6 bases sitting between them.

This receptor was obtained from a C3H/HeJ mouse with alopecia areata. This strain's MHC haplotype is H2-k. The chain employs TRBV5 and TRBJ2-2; D is unresolved. The sequencing input was lesional skin. The covered CDR3 bases are TGTGCCAGCAGCCCCCCCTCAAACACCGGG. It translates to CASSPPSNTG. The full CDR3 sequence reads CASSPPSNTGQLYF.